The 24 T cell receptor beta chains given below trace back to one sample, sequenced in a study of T cells after yellow fever vaccination. TCRdb re-called the 5' RACE reads with MiXCR, one entry per CDR3 protein. The table records about 580,000 distinct CDR3 sequences, about 17% of them present only once. The sequencing used PBMCs, collected 5 days after the first yellow fever vaccination. The receptors derive from a man younger than 30 who received the YFV17D yellow fever vaccine.

Only a few counts were recorded for this clonotype. The CDR3, as DNA: TGTGCCAGCGTTCGACTCCCTTGGAGCTACAATGAGCAGTTCTTC. Its translation: CASVRLPWSYNEQFF. The J gene is TRBJ2-1, the V gene TRBV6-2 or TRBV6-3, with D unclear. V was trimmed by 8 bases and J by 3 bases, leaving 17 bases between them. Germline CDR1 is MNHEY and CDR2 is SVGEGT. The CDR3 contains 15 residues.

CDR3 region: CASSSGTRYNEQFF. The DNA for the CDR3 is TGCGCCAGCAGCTCCGGGACACGTTACAATGAGCAGTTCTTC. The chain employs TRBV5-1 and TRBJ2-1, with a tentative D call TRBD1 (6 bases). Trimming cost V 3 bases and J 4 bases, with 11 bases left between them. This CDR3 has 14 residues. Germline CDR1 is SGHRS and CDR2 is YFSETQ.

This clonotype was seen more than once but under ten times. V and J are TRBV5-1 and TRBJ2-5; D may match TRBD1 or TRBD2 (5 bases each). V was cut by 0 bases and J by 3 bases, with 21 bases left in between. The CDR3 totals 18 residues. The germline V gene encodes CDR1 SGHRS and CDR2 YFSETQ. The CDR3 loop is CASSLAGAGLGGEETQYF. The CDR3 region has the DNA TGCGCCAGCAGCTTGGCCGGGGCAGGGCTTGGTGGGGAAGAGACCCAGTACTTC.

This clonotype turned up a few times. The chain combines TRBV30 with TRBJ1-1; D remains ambiguous. Between the trimmed V and J ends, which lost 0 bases and 5 bases, there was a span of 10 bases. Germline-derived CDR1 and CDR2 are GTSNPN and SVGIG (reference sequence). The CDR3 length is 13 residues. The CDR3 bases are TGTGCCTGGAGTGTAAGGAGGAGGACTGAAGCTTTCTTT. This sequence encodes CAWSVRRRTEAFF.

There are a few counts of this clonotype. This sequence joins TRBV6-2 or TRBV6-3 and TRBJ1-1; D gene ambiguous. This CDR3 is built from 12 residues. Germline assignment: CDR1 MNHEY and CDR2 SVGEGT. The V end was cut by 6 bases, the J end by 5 bases, with 10 bases between. This CDR3 reads CASRDYETEAFF. In DNA form, the CDR3 reads TGTGCCAGCAGGGACTATGAAACTGAAGCTTTCTTT.

This clonotype has just a few counts. The chain carries TRBV5-6 and TRBJ2-3, with TRBD2 as a possible D gene (5 bases). CDR3 size: 15 residues. The V and J ends lost 0 bases and 5 bases respectively, with 13 bases between them. From germline, CDR1 is SGHDT and CDR2 YYEEEE. The CDR3 coding sequence is TGTGCCAGCAGCTTGGCGATGGAGGTGGGAGATACGCAGTATTTT. Translation gives CASSLAMEVGDTQYF. Based on the CDR3 plus reference TRBV5-6 and TRBJ2-3, the full variable domain is DAGVTQSPTHLIKTRGQQVTLRCSPKSGHDTVSWYQQALGQGPQFIFQYYEEEERQRGNFPDRFSGHQFPNYSSELNVNALLLGDSALYLCASSLAMEVGDTQYFGPGTRLTVL.

This clonotype was seen more than once but under ten times. The rearrangement links TRBV28 to TRBJ2-1; D may be TRBD1 or TRBD2 (5 bases each). Trimming removed 6 bases from V and 0 bases from J, with 15 bases in between. The CDR3 covers 16 residues. Per germline, CDR1 MDHEN and CDR2 SYDVKM. Here the CDR3 reads CASRLTGLNSYNEQFF. The CDR3 DNA follows: TGTGCCAGCAGGCTTACAGGACTGAACTCCTACAATGAGCAGTTCTTC.

The CDR3 DNA is TGCAGTGCTTATCTGAACACCGGGGAGCTGTTTTTT. Its protein is CSAYLNTGELFF. The rearrangement links TRBV20-1 to TRBJ2-2, with unresolved D. The germline gives CDR1 DFQATT, CDR2 SNEGSKA (reference sequence). The V end was cut by 5 bases, the J end by 1 base, with 5 bases between. The CDR3 runs 12 residues.

The table lists this clonotype with a count of one. The genes are TRBV5-6 and TRBJ1-1; D remains ambiguous. The V gene lost 0 bases and the J gene lost 3 bases, with 9 bases spanning the gap. Germline CDR1 is SGHDT and CDR2 is YYEEEE. The CDR3 sequence is 14 residues long. CDR3 nucleotides: TGTGCCAGCAGCTTGGACAGCCCCTACACTGAAGCTTTCTTT. Protein product: CASSLDSPYTEAFF.

The CDR3 loop is CAWSVYPSGANVLTF. The CDR3 DNA follows: TGTGCCTGGAGTGTATATCCCTCTGGGGCCAACGTCCTGACTTTC. The J gene is TRBJ2-6, the V gene TRBV30; D unresolved. The CDR3 totals 15 residues. V lost 0 bases to trimming and J lost 0 bases, with 6 bases between them. Looked up from germline, CDR1 is GTSNPN and CDR2 is SVGIG (reference sequence).

This clonotype was seen a handful of times. The CDR3: CASSLRRGATGELFF. The CDR3 DNA sequence: TGTGCCAGCAGCCTTCGGAGGGGGGCGACCGGGGAGCTGTTTTTT. This chain uses TRBV7-3 with TRBJ2-2; perhaps D is TRBD1 or TRBD2 (6 bases each). The CDR3 is 15 amino acids. In germline, CDR1 is SGHTA, CDR2 FQGTGA. The V gene lost 5 bases and the J gene lost 5 bases, with 15 bases spanning the gap.

The genes are TRBV7-2 and TRBJ2-7, with 7 positions matching TRBD2. CDR3 size: 15 residues. Germline CDR1 reads SGHTA; CDR2 reads FQGNSA. The V segment lost 2 bases and the J segment 1 base; nucleotides outside the gene matches: 5. CDR3 protein: CASSLTPGRSYEQYF. In DNA, the CDR3 is TGTGCCAGCAGCTTAACCCCCGGGAGGTCCTACGAGCAGTACTTC.

This clonotype turned up a few times. The V and J genes are TRBV19 and TRBJ1-5; D remains ambiguous. The germline V and J ends were trimmed by 9 bases and 0 bases, with 9 bases remaining between them. Germline V gene sequence: CDR1 LNHDA, CDR2 SQIVND (reference sequence). The CDR3 has 13 residues. The CDR3 DNA is TGTGCCAGCCGACTCATTAGCAATCAGCCCCAGCATTTT. Its translation is CASRLISNQPQHF. Combining the CDR3 with reference TRBV19 and TRBJ1-5 gives the whole variable domain DGGITQSPKYLFRKEGQNVTLSCEQNLNHDAMYWYRQDPGQGLRLIYYSQIVNDFQKGDIAEGYSVSREKKESFPLTVTSAQKNPTAFYLCASRLISNQPQHFGDGTRLSIL.

The chain is built from TRBV24-1 and TRBJ1-3; 9 nucleotides agree with TRBD1. The CDR3 runs to 17 residues. CDR1 and CDR2 (germline): KGHDR, SFDVKD. V dropped 4 bases and J dropped 4; count of bases not matched to a gene: 10. The CDR3 here is CATSDRIGQGNGNTIYF. The CDR3 bases are TGTGCCACCAGTGACCGAATCGGACAGGGGAACGGAAACACCATATATTTT.

This clonotype has a handful of counts. Here the CDR3 reads CASSQATSGGPDTQYF. DNA for the CDR3: TGCGCCAGCAGCCAAGCGACTAGCGGGGGGCCAGATACGCAGTATTTT. This sequence joins TRBV4-3 and TRBJ2-3; 13 nucleotides line up with TRBD2. V dropped 1 base and J dropped 4; count of bases not matched to a gene: 2. CDR3 length: 16 residues. Germline V gives CDR1 LGHNA, CDR2 YSLEER.

In its sample, this clonotype was seen a few times. The chain recombines TRBV5-1 with TRBJ1-4; TRBD1 is a possible D gene (5 bases). The length of the CDR3 is 15 residues. The V end was cut by 1 base, the J end by 0 bases, with 7 bases between. Germline CDR1 is SGHRS and CDR2 is YFSETQ. The CDR3 DNA is TGCGCCAGCAGCTTGTCGACAGCAACTAATGAAAAACTGTTTTTT. Its translation is CASSLSTATNEKLFF.

Of note for this clonotype: This may come from a read error, since a much larger clone is one base off. The chain uses TRBV4-1 and TRBJ2-3; D is unclear. The CDR3 runs to 15 residues. V dropped 1 base and J dropped 1 base, with 9 bases sitting between them. The germline gives CDR1 MGHRA, CDR2 YSYEKL. In DNA, the CDR3 is TGCGCCAGCAGCCAAGGCTCGTATGGCACAGATACGCAGTATTTT. It specifies CASSQGSYGTDTQYF.

The chain combines TRBV27 with TRBJ2-2; no clear D gene. This CDR3 has 15 amino acids. The V end was cut by 0 bases, the J end by 4 bases, with 9 bases between. Germline CDR1 reads MNHEY; CDR2 reads SMNVEV (reference sequence). The CDR3 region is CASSLSGLATGELFF. The CDR3 bases are TGTGCCAGCAGTTTATCGGGTCTGGCCACCGGGGAGCTGTTTTTT.

The V gene is TRBV4-1, the J gene TRBJ1-5; possible D gene TRBD1, 6 bases. V lost 1 base, J lost 6 bases, and 22 bases lay in between. This CDR3 is 18 amino acids long. CDR1 and CDR2 (germline): MGHRA, YSYEKL. CDR3 amino acids: CASSQGGAVTPGSQPQHF. CDR3 nucleotides: TGCGCCAGCAGCCAAGGGGGGGCTGTAACTCCGGGAAGTCAGCCCCAGCATTTT.

This clonotype showed up many times. The chain links TRBV7-9 to TRBJ1-2, with a possible D match to TRBD1 (5 bases). V was cut by 3 bases and J by 8 bases, with 13 bases left in between. CDR1 is SEHNR and CDR2 is FQNEAQ in the germline V gene (reference sequence). There are 13 residues in the CDR3. CDR3 nucleotides: TGTGCCAGCAGCTTGAGGCTAAGGGGAGGCTACACCTTC. Its protein product is CASSLRLRGGYTF. Complete variable domain (other parts from reference TRBV7-9 and TRBJ1-2): DTGVSQNPRHKITKRGQNVTFRCDPISEHNRLYWYRQTLGQGPEFLTYFQNEAQLEKSRLLSDRFSAERPKGSFSTLEIQRTEQGDSAMYLCASSLRLRGGYTFGSGTRLTVV.

CDR3 region: CASSYSGGQGYTF. CDR3 sequence (DNA): TGTGCCAGCAGTTACTCGGGGGGGCAAGGCTACACCTTC. The J gene is TRBJ1-2, the V gene TRBV6-2 or TRBV6-3, with D perhaps TRBD1 (6 bases). Per the germline V gene, CDR1 is MNHEY and CDR2 is SVGEGT. The V and J ends lost 0 bases and 8 bases respectively, with 10 bases between them. The length of the CDR3 is 13 residues.

This clonotype appeared a few times. The chain links TRBV5-4 to TRBJ1-3, with a weak D call TRBD1 (5 bases). This CDR3 has 13 residues. Germline V gives CDR1 SGHNT, CDR2 YYREEE (reference sequence). V shed 2 bases and J shed 6 bases, with 9 bases lying between them. CDR3 sequence: CASSFSGENTIYF. The CDR3, as DNA: TGTGCCAGCAGCTTCTCGGGGGAAAACACCATATATTTT.

The gene calls are TRBV29-1 and TRBJ2-1, with 7 positions matching TRBD2. The CDR3 has 15 residues. V gave up 3 bases and J gave up 0 bases; unmatched junction bases: 5. Germline V gene sequence: CDR1 SQVTM, CDR2 ANQGSEA. CDR3 nucleotide sequence: TGCAGCGTTGACGGCGGGGGTGCCTCCTACAATGAGCAGTTCTTC. It translates to CSVDGGGASYNEQFF.

This clonotype occurred a few times. The chain couples TRBV12-3 or TRBV12-4 to TRBJ1-5, with a tentative D call TRBD1 (6 bases). The CDR3 is made up of 15 amino acids. V was pared by 3 bases and J by 6 bases, with 15 bases between. DNA for the CDR3: TGTGCCAGCAGTTTCGCTTGGGGGGCGGGTCAGCCCCAGCATTTT. As protein: CASSFAWGAGQPQHF.